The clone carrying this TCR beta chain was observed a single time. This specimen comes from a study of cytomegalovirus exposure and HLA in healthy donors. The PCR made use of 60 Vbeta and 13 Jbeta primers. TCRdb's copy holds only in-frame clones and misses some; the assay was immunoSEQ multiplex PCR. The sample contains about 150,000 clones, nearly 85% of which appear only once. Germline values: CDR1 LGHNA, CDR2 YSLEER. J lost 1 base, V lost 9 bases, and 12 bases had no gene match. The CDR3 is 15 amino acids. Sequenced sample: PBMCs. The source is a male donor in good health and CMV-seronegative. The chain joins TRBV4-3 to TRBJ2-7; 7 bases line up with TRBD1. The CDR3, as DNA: TGCGCCAGGTCGGAGGACGGCAGGGGGTCCTACGAGCAGTACTTC. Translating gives CARSEDGRGSYEQYF.